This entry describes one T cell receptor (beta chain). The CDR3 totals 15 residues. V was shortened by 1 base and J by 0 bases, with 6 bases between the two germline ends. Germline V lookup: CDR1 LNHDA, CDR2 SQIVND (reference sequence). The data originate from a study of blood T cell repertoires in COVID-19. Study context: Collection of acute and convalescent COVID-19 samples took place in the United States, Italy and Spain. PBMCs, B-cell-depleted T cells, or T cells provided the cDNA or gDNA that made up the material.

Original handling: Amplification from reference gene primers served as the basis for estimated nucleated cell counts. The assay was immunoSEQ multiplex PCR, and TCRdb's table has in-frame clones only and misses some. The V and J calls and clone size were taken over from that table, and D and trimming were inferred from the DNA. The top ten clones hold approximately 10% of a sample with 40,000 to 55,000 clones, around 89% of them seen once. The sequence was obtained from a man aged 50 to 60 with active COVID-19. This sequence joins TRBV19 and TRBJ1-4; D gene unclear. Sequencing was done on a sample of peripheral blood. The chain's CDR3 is CASSIAGATNEKLFF. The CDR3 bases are TGTGCCAGTAGTATAGCCGGGGCAACTAATGAAAAACTGTTTTTT.